The TCR beta chain under discussion was sequenced for a study of identical twins. Regarding this clonotype: What it binds is not known.

Each cDNA held unique molecular identifiers, and template switching gave it a universal primer site. TCRdb re-derived calls from the 5' RACE reads in MiXCR, one entry per CDR3 protein. The data contain under 900,000 distinct CDR3 sequences, about 12% of them singletons. This CDR3 is built from 12 residues. V was trimmed by 0 bases and J by 6 bases, leaving 7 bases between them. Germline CDR1 is SGHRS and CDR2 is YFSETQ. Whole-study findings and limits: Some out-of-frame alpha sequences were shared by twins, and these showed excess low generation probability.

The sample also formed part of further work on yellow fever vaccine responses in identical twins. That work states: Reportedly, the response of twins' T cells to the vaccine seemed partly convergent, partly personalized.

Sequenced sample: PBMCs. The clonotype was recovered from a woman aged 18-29 years in good health. The gene calls are TRBV5-1 and TRBJ2-7; D call uncertain. CDR3 coding DNA: TGCGCCAGCAGCTTGGAGATGGGCGAGCAGTACTTC. This translates into CASSLEMGEQYF. The entire variable domain, with the rest obtained from reference TRBV5-1 and TRBJ2-7, is as follows: KAGVTQTPRYLIKTRGQQVTLSCSPISGHRSVSWYQQTPGQGLQFLFEYFSETQRNKGNFPGRFSGRQFSNSRSEMNVSTLELGDSALYLCASSLEMGEQYFGPGTRLTVT.